Shown below are 14 T cell receptor beta chains from a single sample sequenced in a study of Graves' ophthalmopathy and Graves' hyperthyroidism. Amplification from RNA transcripts yielded the TCR beta CDR3 regions. HTBI-primed first-round RT-PCR preceded second-round multiplex PCR. One entry per CDR3 protein results from TCRdb running MiXCR on the multiplex PCR reads. In the table there are 660,000 or so distinct CDR3 sequences, 35% to 50% of which are singletons. Sequenced sample: peripheral blood. All receptors derive from an adult man with Graves' ophthalmopathy.

The rearrangement uses TRBV7-9 and TRBJ1-6; no definite D call. The V end lost 3 bases, the J end lost 6 bases, and 15 bases lay between the germline ends. The germline V gene has CDR1 SEHNR and CDR2 FQNEAQ (reference sequence). There are 16 residues in the CDR3. This chain's CDR3 is CASSLGGVRGNSPLHF. CDR3 nucleotides: TGTGCCAGCAGCTTGGGTGGGGTGCGGGGTAATTCACCCCTCCACTTT.

This clonotype was recorded many times. This chain connects TRBV2 to TRBJ2-5; 8 bases are shared with TRBD1. This CDR3 contains 14 residues. Germline CDR1 SNHLY, CDR2 FYNNEI. V dropped 3 bases and J dropped 3; count of bases not matched to a gene: 3. The CDR3 is CASSDNRGEETQYF. DNA for the CDR3: TGTGCCAGCAGTGACAACAGGGGGGAAGAGACCCAGTACTTC. Combining the CDR3 with reference TRBV2 and TRBJ2-5 gives the whole variable domain EPEVTQTPSHQVTQMGQEVILRCVPISNHLYFYWYRQILGQKVEFLVSFYNNEISEKSEIFDDQFSVERPDGSNFTLKIRSTKLEDSAMYFCASSDNRGEETQYFGPGTRLLVL.

On this clonotype: A much bigger clone sits one base away, suggesting this may be a read error. The J gene is TRBJ2-7, the V gene TRBV2; 9 positions agree with TRBD1. The CDR3 is 14 amino acids. V shed 5 bases, J shed 5 bases, and the junction held 7 bases outside the gene matches. Germline V gene lookup returns CDR1 SNHLY and CDR2 FYNNEI. CDR3 DNA sequence: TGTGCCAGCAGTACCGGGACAGGGCTCGACGAGCAGTACTTC. It yields the protein CASSTGTGLDEQYF.

This chain uses TRBV10-3 with TRBJ1-2, with D hard to call. The CDR3 is 13 residues long. The germline gives CDR1 ENHRY, CDR2 SYGVKD. V was trimmed by 2 bases and J by 2 bases, leaving 6 bases between them. The CDR3 loop is CAISEGNNYGYTF. The CDR3 DNA sequence: TGTGCCATCAGTGAGGGGAACAACTATGGCTACACCTTC.

Many counts were recorded for this clonotype. As DNA, the CDR3 is TGCAGCGTTGAAGTTATCGGACAGGGGAGCGGCTACACCTTC. This codes for CSVEVIGQGSGYTF. The rearrangement joins TRBV29-1 to TRBJ1-2; 9 nucleotides line up with TRBD1. The CDR3 runs to 14 residues. V lost 1 base to trimming and J lost 8 bases; unmatched junction nucleotides: 8. CDR1 and CDR2 (germline): SQVTM, ANQGSEA.

This clonotype was counted at least ten times. The chain employs TRBV7-2 and TRBJ2-7, with TRBD2 matching over 10 bases. V was pared by 5 bases and J by 0 bases, with 1 base of the junction left unmatched. The germline V gene encodes CDR1 SGHTA and CDR2 FQGNSA. The CDR3 runs 14 residues. The CDR3 protein is CASSTSGTSYEQYF. The CDR3 coding sequence is TGTGCCAGCAGCACTAGCGGGACCTCCTACGAGCAGTACTTC.

This clonotype showed up many times. The chain combines TRBV7-2 with TRBJ2-5; 7 nucleotides match TRBD1. With V trimmed by 4 bases and J by 1 base, 3 bases remained unmatched. The CDR3 length is 14 residues. Germline V lookup: CDR1 SGHTA, CDR2 FQGNSA. This chain's CDR3 is CASSSTGPQETQYF. The CDR3 region has the DNA TGTGCCAGCAGCTCGACAGGGCCCCAAGAGACCCAGTACTTC.

V and J are TRBV9 and TRBJ1-1; 8 bases fit TRBD1. CDR1 and CDR2 (germline): SGDLS, YYNGEE. The CDR3 loop spans 16 amino acids. With 4 bases clipped from V and 6 bases from J, the junction kept 14 bases outside the gene matches. The CDR3 DNA reads as TGTGCCAGCAGCCGACCAGGGGGCTCGGGGGTTTCTGAAGCTTTCTTT. Translated: CASSRPGGSGVSEAFF.

This clonotype has ten or more counts. This sequence joins TRBV2 and TRBJ2-3, with D hard to call. This CDR3 is built from 13 residues. Trimming took off 2 bases at V and 6 bases at J, with 9 bases between the two ends. Germline values: CDR1 SNHLY, CDR2 FYNNEI. This CDR3 reads CASSEPNSDTQYF. The CDR3 DNA is TGTGCCAGCAGTGAACCCAACTCTGATACGCAGTATTTT. The full variable domain, completed using reference TRBV2 and TRBJ2-3, is EPEVTQTPSHQVTQMGQEVILRCVPISNHLYFYWYRQILGQKVEFLVSFYNNEISEKSEIFDDQFSVERPDGSNFTLKIRSTKLEDSAMYFCASSEPNSDTQYFGPGTRLTVL.

This clonotype was counted between two and nine times. The chain has TRBV11-2 and TRBJ2-2; no clear D. The CDR3 extends over 16 amino acids. CDR1 SGHAT and CDR2 FQNNGV come from the germline V gene. The ends were cut back, 2 bases at V and 5 bases at J, with 15 bases in the middle. The CDR3 sequence: CASSLYRAQRTGELFF. The CDR3 DNA reads TGTGCCAGCAGCTTATATCGGGCCCAGAGGACCGGGGAGCTGTTTTTT.

This clonotype was recorded at least ten times. The CDR3 DNA follows: TGTGCCAGCAGCGAAACGGACAGCCCGAACACTGAAGCTTTCTTT. This sequence encodes CASSETDSPNTEAFF. The chain links TRBV7-9 to TRBJ1-1; possible D gene TRBD1, 6 bases. CDR3 length: 15 amino acids. CDR1 is SEHNR, CDR2 FQNEAQ, per germline (reference sequence). The V and J ends lost 5 bases and 1 base respectively, with 14 bases between them.

The rearrangement links TRBV20-1 to TRBJ1-6, with D possibly matching TRBD1 (5 bases). Trimming removed 7 bases at V and 11 bases at J, with 12 bases between. Germline V gene data show CDR1 as DFQATT and CDR2 as SNEGSKA (reference sequence). The CDR3 runs to 11 residues. CDR3 bases: TGCAGTGACAACGGGGGACCACCCCTCCACTTT. Its translation: CSDNGGPPLHF.

To note about this clonotype: Mismatch with germline at one junction end may stem from a read error. V is TRBV10-3 and J is TRBJ1-2; D may be TRBD1 (6 bases). Germline V lookup: CDR1 ENHRY, CDR2 SYGVKD. This CDR3 contains 15 residues. CDR3 in DNA: TGTGCCAGCAGTTTAACAGGGTACTCTAACTATGGCTACACCTTC. Residues: CASSLTGYSNYGYTF.

In this sample, this clonotype turned up many times. The CDR3 DNA reads as TGTGCCAGCAGCGAAACAGGGGGTGTTGACACTGAAGCTTTCTTT. Protein: CASSETGGVDTEAFF. This chain links TRBV12-3 or TRBV12-4 with TRBJ1-1, with 8 bases that match TRBD1. Trimming took 6 bases from V and 3 from J; bases not matched to a gene: 9. CDR3 length: 15 residues.